Presented here are 27 T cell receptor beta chains from one specimen sequenced in a study of cytomegalovirus exposure and HLA in healthy donors. With 60 Vbeta and 13 Jbeta primers, the PCR was carried out. Some clones are missing from TCRdb's copy, which holds only in-frame ones; the method was immunoSEQ multiplex PCR. This sample has some 180,000 clones, with about 70% found just once. Sample: PBMCs. These receptors were obtained from a woman under 40 in good health and CMV-seronegative.

This chain uses TRBV27 with TRBJ2-5; weak D call: TRBD1 (5 bases). There are 16 residues in the CDR3. The ends were cut back, 1 base at V and 2 bases at J, with 14 bases in the middle. Germline CDR1 reads MNHEY; CDR2 reads SMNVEV (reference sequence). The CDR3: CASSLFVGAPQETQYF. The CDR3 nucleotides are TGTGCCAGCAGTTTATTCGTAGGGGCCCCGCAAGAGACCCAGTACTTC.

This sequence joins TRBV27 and TRBJ2-2; 7 positions agree with TRBD2. The CDR3 has 17 residues. Trimming at V came to 5 bases and at J to 0 bases, leaving 9 bases not matched to a gene. The germline gives CDR1 MNHEY, CDR2 SMNVEV (reference sequence). This CDR3 is CASSATSRPTNTGELFF. DNA for the CDR3: TGTGCCAGCAGTGCGACTAGCAGACCAACGAACACCGGGGAGCTGTTTTTT.

With regard to this clone: The junction does not match germline at one end; this may be a read error. The V and J genes are TRBV6-4 and TRBJ2-7; D is perhaps TRBD2 (5 bases). The CDR3 is made up of 13 amino acids. Germline V gene lookup returns CDR1 MRHNA and CDR2 SNTAGT. DNA for the CDR3: TGTGCCAGCAGTGACGGGGAGATGGGCGAGCGGTACTTC. The encoded protein is CASSDGEMGERYF.

The chain has TRBV4-2 and TRBJ2-1; 8 bases are shared with TRBD2. Germline trimming cut 3 bases from V and 6 bases from J; bases unmatched to any gene: 13. This CDR3 has 17 residues. Germline lookup yields CDR1 LGHNA and CDR2 YNFKEQ. The CDR3 loop reads CASSHPPGLVSSNEQFF. In DNA form, the CDR3 reads TGTGCCAGCAGCCACCCGCCGGGACTAGTTTCCAGCAATGAGCAGTTCTTC.

This clone was seen only a few times. The rearrangement uses TRBV25-1 and TRBJ2-1; 8 nucleotides align to TRBD1. The CDR3 covers 16 residues. Germline V gene lookup returns CDR1 MGHDK and CDR2 SYGVNS. Trimming cost V 3 bases and J 1 base; bases outside gene matches: 5. The CDR3 DNA is TGTGCCAGCAGTGACGCAGGGGGCCGATCCTACAATGAGCAGTTCTTC. Translation gives CASSDAGGRSYNEQFF.

The chain employs TRBV5-1 and TRBJ2-3, with 11 bases lining up with TRBD2. The CDR3 has 19 residues. The V gene end was trimmed by 3 bases and the J gene end by 2 bases; junction bases not matched to a gene: 14. In germline, CDR1 is SGHRS, CDR2 YFSETQ. The CDR3 coding sequence is TGCGCCAGCAGCTACATTTTTAGCGGGGGGGCGAAACACACAGATACGCAGTATTTT. Translation gives CASSYIFSGGAKHTDTQYF.

As concerns this clone: The identical CDR3 is also encoded by other nucleotide sequences in the sample. This sequence joins TRBV7-8 and TRBJ2-5; the D gene is possibly TRBD2 (6 bases). The CDR3 is 15 residues long. Germline values: CDR1 SGHVS, CDR2 FQNEAQ. The V gene lost 5 bases and the J gene lost 5 bases, with 18 bases spanning the gap. The CDR3 region is CASSHHGGIEETQYF. In nucleotides, the CDR3 is TGTGCCAGCAGCCACCACGGAGGGATCGAGGAGACCCAGTACTTC. The full variable domain, rest sourced from reference TRBV7-8 and TRBJ2-5, is GAGVSQSPRYKVAKRGQDVALRCDPISGHVSLFWYQQALGQGPEFLTYFQNEAQLDKSGLPSDRFFAERPEGSVSTLKIQRTQQEDSAVYLCASSHHGGIEETQYFGPGTRLLVL.

This clone was seen just once. This sample also contains other DNA sequences that code for the same CDR3. V is TRBV9 and J is TRBJ2-3; D gene ambiguous. The V gene lost 3 bases and the J gene lost 2 bases, with 4 bases spanning the gap. Germline lookup yields CDR1 SGDLS and CDR2 YYNGEE. This CDR3 spans 12 amino acids. The chain's CDR3 is CASSAYTDTQYF. CDR3 sequence (DNA): TGTGCCAGCAGCGCCTACACAGATACGCAGTATTTT.

This chain joins TRBV2 and TRBJ2-2; 9 bases match TRBD2. With 4 bases clipped from V and 4 bases from J, the junction kept 4 bases outside the gene matches. CDR1 and CDR2 (germline): SNHLY, FYNNEI. The CDR3 spans 15 residues. This CDR3 is CASSGAGGPTGELFF. The CDR3 bases are TGTGCCAGCAGTGGGGCGGGGGGGCCCACCGGGGAGCTGTTTTTT.

The chain links TRBV19 to TRBJ1-1; D may be TRBD1 (5 bases). The germline V gene has CDR1 LNHDA and CDR2 SQIVND (reference sequence). Trimming left V 5 bases short and J 3 bases short, with 16 bases between. The CDR3 covers 15 residues. Here the CDR3 DNA reads TGTGCCAGTAGTGTCGGTGGGGGGGGTGACACTGAAGCTTTCTTT. Translating it yields CASSVGGGGDTEAFF.

Concerning this clone itself: Different DNA sequences within this sample yield the same CDR3. The V call is TRBV20-1, the J call TRBJ2-1, with D maybe TRBD1 (5 bases). Germline V gives CDR1 DFQATT, CDR2 SNEGSKA (reference sequence). V lost 3 bases and J lost 6, with 6 bases in between. The CDR3 has 11 residues. CDR3 sequence reads: CSASRGNEQFF. DNA of the CDR3: TGCAGTGCTAGTAGGGGCAATGAGCAGTTCTTC.

The gene calls are TRBV7-3 and TRBJ2-1, with a possible D match to TRBD2 (6 bases). The CDR3 length is 13 residues. The V end was cut by 0 bases, the J end by 6 bases, with 6 bases between. Germline loops: CDR1 SGHTA, CDR2 FQGTGA. The CDR3 reads CASSLTGSNEQFF. DNA for the CDR3: TGTGCCAGCAGCTTAACCGGGAGCAATGAGCAGTTCTTC.

The genes are TRBV4-2 and TRBJ2-7; TRBD2 matches at 13 bases. The CDR3 consists of 15 residues. Germline values: CDR1 LGHNA, CDR2 YNFKEQ. Trimming removed 3 bases from V and 7 bases from J; junction bases left unmatched: 6. The DNA of the CDR3 is TGTGCCAGCAGCCAGTTAGGACTAGCGGGAGCGGAGCAGTACTTC. The encoded protein is CASSQLGLAGAEQYF.

The rearrangement uses TRBV7-9 and TRBJ1-4; D not certain. The V and J ends lost 8 bases and 5 bases respectively, with 18 bases between them. In germline, CDR1 is SEHNR, CDR2 FQNEAQ (reference sequence). The CDR3 contains 15 residues. CDR3 region: CASAPSGKGNEKLFF. The CDR3 DNA is TGTGCCAGCGCACCCTCGGGGAAAGGGAATGAAAAACTGTTTTTT.

This clone was picked up a small number of times. This sequence joins TRBV2 and TRBJ2-6; D perhaps matches TRBD2 (7 bases). The CDR3 loop spans 16 amino acids. The germline CDR1 and CDR2 sequences are SNHLY and FYNNEI. Trimming took off 11 bases at V and 0 bases at J, with 17 bases between the two ends. In DNA form, the CDR3 reads TGTGCCTCGAGGGGGGGACACTACTCTGGGGCCAACGTCCTGACTTTC. It encodes CASRGGHYSGANVLTF. Complete variable domain (other parts from reference TRBV2 and TRBJ2-6): EPEVTQTPSHQVTQMGQEVILRCVPISNHLYFYWYRQILGQKVEFLVSFYNNEISEKSEIFDDQFSVERPDGSNFTLKIRSTKLEDSAMYFCASRGGHYSGANVLTFGAGSRLTVL.

This chain links TRBV11-2 with TRBJ1-1; D is possibly TRBD1 (6 bases). The CDR3 covers 18 residues. Trimming cost V 4 bases and J 3 bases, with 24 bases left between them. Germline V gives CDR1 SGHAT, CDR2 FQNNGV. The CDR3 here is CASSSRRGARRMDTEAFF. The CDR3 region has the DNA TGTGCCAGCAGCTCCCGCCGGGGGGCCCGGAGGATGGACACTGAAGCTTTCTTT.

The V and J genes are TRBV5-6 and TRBJ2-5; a possible D gene is TRBD2 (6 bases). The V end lost 3 bases, the J end lost 4 bases, and 10 bases lay between the germline ends. The CDR3 extends over 13 amino acids. Germline V gene sequence: CDR1 SGHDT, CDR2 YYEEEE. This chain's CDR3 is CASSSYSGETQYF. In DNA form, the CDR3 reads TGTGCCAGCAGCTCCTATAGCGGAGAGACCCAGTACTTC.

This clone was found once. The gene calls are TRBV20-1 and TRBJ1-2; D is ambiguous. CDR1 DFQATT and CDR2 SNEGSKA come from the germline V gene (reference sequence). This CDR3 has 11 amino acids. Trimming stripped 1 base from V and 4 bases from J, with 4 bases between. The CDR3 nucleotides are TGCAGTGCTAGAGGTCTCTATGGCTACACCTTC. Protein product: CSARGLYGYTF.

The chain carries TRBV27 and TRBJ2-5; TRBD2 matches at 7 bases. Judging by the DNA end, TRBJ2-7 fits better; the J call may be wrong. The CDR3 loop spans 14 amino acids. CDR1 and CDR2 (germline): MNHEY, SMNVEV (reference sequence). CDR3 nucleotides: TGTGCCAGCAGCAAACCCGGGGGGTTCTACGAGCAGTACTTC. It translates to CASSKPGGFYEQYF.

V gene TRBV5-1 combines with J gene TRBJ2-7, with D possibly TRBD2 on 7 matching bases. This CDR3 region has 16 residues. CDR1 is SGHRS, CDR2 YFSETQ, per germline. Trimming left V 0 bases short and J 2 bases short, with 15 bases between. The CDR3 is CASSLDRAGAAYEQYF. The CDR3 DNA reads TGCGCCAGCAGCTTGGATCGGGCGGGGGCTGCCTACGAGCAGTACTTC.

The V gene is TRBV25-1, the J gene TRBJ2-7; the match to TRBD2 covers 9 bases. Germline CDR1 reads MGHDK; CDR2 reads SYGVNS. The CDR3 consists of 15 residues. V was clipped by 3 bases and J by 1 base; unmatched bases: 4. CDR3: CASSDPSGTSYEQYF. Written as DNA, the CDR3 is TGTGCCAGCAGTGATCCTAGCGGGACTTCCTACGAGCAGTACTTC.

V usage is TRBV4-3 and J usage is TRBJ1-2; maybe TRBD1 (6 bases). Trimming removed 0 bases at V and 4 bases at J, with 15 bases between. The CDR3 runs to 16 residues. The germline CDR1 and CDR2 sequences are LGHNA and YSLEER. The chain's CDR3 is CASSQESSGAPYGYTF. The CDR3 DNA sequence: TGCGCCAGCAGCCAAGAATCCTCAGGGGCGCCCTATGGCTACACCTTC.

This chain links TRBV27 with TRBJ2-1, with D possibly being TRBD1 (5 bases). CDR1 is MNHEY, CDR2 SMNVEV, per germline (reference sequence). The CDR3 has 14 amino acids. V was trimmed by 0 bases and J by 4 bases, leaving 7 bases between them. DNA of the CDR3: TGTGCCAGCAGTTTATCAGCAGGGTACAATGAGCAGTTCTTC. Translated, it gives CASSLSAGYNEQFF.

This clone was counted only a few times. The V call is TRBV6-1, the J call TRBJ1-1, with D possibly being TRBD1 (5 bases). The germline CDR1 and CDR2 sequences are MNHNS and SASEGT. The CDR3 consists of 14 residues. V dropped 3 bases and J dropped 4 bases, with 12 bases sitting between them. CDR3 in DNA: TGTGCCAGCAGTGAGGTCGACAGCTTCACTGAAGCTTTCTTT. Residues: CASSEVDSFTEAFF.

The CDR3 here is CASSLETDTGELFF. The CDR3 nucleotides are TGCGCCAGCAGCTTGGAGACAGACACCGGGGAGCTGTTTTTT. The chain carries TRBV5-1 and TRBJ2-2, with D possibly matching TRBD1 (5 bases). This CDR3 region has 14 residues. CDR1 is SGHRS and CDR2 is YFSETQ in the germline V gene. The V gene lost 0 bases and the J gene lost 3 bases, with 6 bases spanning the gap.

This clone has just one count. The junction departs from germline at one end; a sequencing error may be responsible. This chain joins TRBV5-1 and TRBJ2-7; a possible D gene is TRBD1 (7 bases). The CDR3 loop spans 17 amino acids. Germline assignment: CDR1 SGHRS and CDR2 YFSETQ. The DNA of the CDR3 is TGCGCCAGCAGCTTTGGACTATCCAACAGGGGTGCCTACGTGCAGTACTTC. Its protein is CASSFGLSNRGAYVQYF.

The CDR3 DNA is TGTGCCAGCAGCTCCTACACAGATACGCAGTATTTT. It yields the protein CASSSYTDTQYF. The chain employs TRBV7-2 and TRBJ2-3; D ambiguous. Trimming stripped 4 bases from V and 2 bases from J, with 4 bases between. Germline-derived CDR1 and CDR2 are SGHTA and FQGNSA. The CDR3 loop spans 12 amino acids.